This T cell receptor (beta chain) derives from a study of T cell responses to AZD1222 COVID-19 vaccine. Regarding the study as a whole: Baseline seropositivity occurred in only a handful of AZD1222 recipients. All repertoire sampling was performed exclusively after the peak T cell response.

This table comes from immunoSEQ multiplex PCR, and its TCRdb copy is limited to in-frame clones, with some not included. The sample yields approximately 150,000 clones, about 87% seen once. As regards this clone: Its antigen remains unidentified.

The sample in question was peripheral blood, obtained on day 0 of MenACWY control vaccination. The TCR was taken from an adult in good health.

CDR3 in DNA: TGCGCCAGCAGCCGAGGTGGGGGACAGGACTTGGAGCAGTACTTC. Translating it yields CASSRGGGQDLEQYF. This chain connects TRBV5-1 to TRBJ2-7; 8 nucleotides agree with TRBD1. The CDR3 spans 15 residues. The germline V gene encodes CDR1 SGHRS and CDR2 YFSETQ. Trimming took 4 bases from V and 7 from J; bases not matched to a gene: 13.